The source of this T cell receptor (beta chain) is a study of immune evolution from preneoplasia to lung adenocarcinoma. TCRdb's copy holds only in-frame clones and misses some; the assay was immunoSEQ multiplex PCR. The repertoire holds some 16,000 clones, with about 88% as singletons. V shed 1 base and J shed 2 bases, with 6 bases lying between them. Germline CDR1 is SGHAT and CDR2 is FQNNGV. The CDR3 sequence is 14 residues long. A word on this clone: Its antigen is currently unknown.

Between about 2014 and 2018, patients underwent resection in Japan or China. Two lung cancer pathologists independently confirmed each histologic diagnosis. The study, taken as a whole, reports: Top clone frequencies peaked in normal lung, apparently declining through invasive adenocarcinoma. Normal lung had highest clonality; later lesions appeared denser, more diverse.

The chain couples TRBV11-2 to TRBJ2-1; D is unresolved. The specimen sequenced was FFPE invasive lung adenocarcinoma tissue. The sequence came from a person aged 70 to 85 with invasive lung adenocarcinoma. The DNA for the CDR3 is TGTGCCAGCAGCTTAGTAAGGACCTACAATGAGCAGTTCTTC. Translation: CASSLVRTYNEQFF.